These 17 T cell receptor beta chains originate from one sample sequenced in a study of T cell repertoires in cytomegalovirus infection. TCRdb called the reads again in MiXCR, with one record for every CDR3 protein. Of 100,000 to 150,000 distinct CDR3 sequences listed, approximately 30% are singletons. Antigens of these TCRs are unknown. Sequences were derived from CD8+ T cells from cultured PBMCs, sampled from culture after CMV antigen stimulation. The receptor source for this set is a human donor in good health (CMV status not recorded). Some clones in this sample may be carry-over from other donors' samples.

The J gene is TRBJ2-1, the V gene TRBV14; D uncertain. Germline CDR1 SGHDN, CDR2 FVKESK. This CDR3 is built from 12 residues. Trimming removed 4 bases from V and 9 bases from J, with 10 bases in between. CDR3 nucleotide sequence: TGTGCCAGCAGCCCCCGACCTACTGAGCAGTTCTTC. Translating gives CASSPRPTEQFF.

This clonotype showed up many times. V gene TRBV11-2 combines with J gene TRBJ1-6; D is unresolved. Germline V gives CDR1 SGHAT, CDR2 FQNNGV. Trimming shortened V by 5 bases and J by 7 bases, and 12 bases separated the two germline ends. This CDR3 has 14 amino acids. This CDR3 is CASSPLSPNSPLHF. As DNA, the CDR3 is TGTGCCAGCAGCCCGCTTTCCCCAAATTCACCCCTCCACTTT.

The V gene is TRBV5-1, the J gene TRBJ1-5, with D possibly being TRBD1 (5 bases). The ends were cut back, 0 bases at V and 4 bases at J, with 11 bases in the middle. CDR3 length equals 15 residues. Germline V gene data show CDR1 as SGHRS and CDR2 as YFSETQ. In DNA form, the CDR3 reads TGCGCCAGCAGCTTGGCCGGGGGGGAAAATCAGCCCCAGCATTTT. It codes for CASSLAGGENQPQHF.

There are a few counts of this clonotype. The chain has TRBV6-5 and TRBJ2-6; D not certain. The germline V gene has CDR1 MNHEY and CDR2 SVGAGI. Trimming cost V 2 bases and J 0 bases, with 14 bases left between them. There are 18 residues in the CDR3. For the CDR3, the DNA is TGTGCCAGCAGTTACAGTTTTAGCCGTATCTCTGGGGCCAACGTCCTGACTTTC. Protein: CASSYSFSRISGANVLTF.

The chain couples TRBV27 to TRBJ2-1; TRBD2 aligns across 9 bases. Germline CDR1 and CDR2: MNHEY and SMNVEV (reference sequence). CDR3 length: 18 residues. V gave up 2 bases and J gave up 0 bases; unmatched junction bases: 8. DNA for the CDR3: TGTGCCAGCAGTTTAGGGGCGGGGGGGACAAGCTCCTACAATGAGCAGTTCTTC. Translation gives CASSLGAGGTSSYNEQFF.

This clonotype turned up a few times. The rearrangement joins TRBV27 to TRBJ2-3; 7 bases are shared with TRBD2. The J segment lost 4 bases and the V segment lost 0 bases, leaving 10 bases of the junction unmatched. There are 17 residues in the CDR3. Germline loops: CDR1 MNHEY, CDR2 SMNVEV (reference sequence). Here the CDR3 reads CASSLSSWEGIADTQYF. The CDR3 region has the DNA TGTGCCAGCAGTTTATCGTCTTGGGAGGGGATCGCAGATACGCAGTATTTT.

This clonotype was detected ten times or more. V usage is TRBV7-2 and J usage is TRBJ2-7; D may be TRBD1 or TRBD2 (5 bases each). Trimming pared 4 bases from V and 6 bases from J, leaving 10 bases between. The CDR3 is made up of 12 amino acids. CDR1 is SGHTA and CDR2 is FQGNSA in the germline V gene. The DNA for the CDR3 is TGTGCCAGCAGCTACCCGGGGCGCGAGCAGTACTTC. It encodes CASSYPGREQYF.

In DNA, the CDR3 is TGTGCCAGCAGTTTATCGGGACTAGTTCTGGAGACCCAGTACTTC. This translates into CASSLSGLVLETQYF. V gene TRBV27 combines with J gene TRBJ2-5, with 8 bases lining up with TRBD2. The CDR3 extends over 15 amino acids. CDR1 and CDR2 (germline): MNHEY, SMNVEV (reference sequence). V shed 0 bases, J shed 5 bases, and the junction held 5 bases outside the gene matches.

The CDR3, as DNA: TGTGCCAGCAGCAGAGGACAGAGAAGCTCCTACAATGAGCAGTTCTTC. It is translated as CASSRGQRSSYNEQFF. The chain carries TRBV7-6 and TRBJ2-1; D possibly corresponds to TRBD1 (6 bases). The V end lost 5 bases, the J end lost 0 bases, and 14 bases lay between the germline ends. The CDR3 has 16 amino acids. Germline V gene lookup returns CDR1 SGHVS and CDR2 FNYEAQ.

V and J are TRBV6-1 and TRBJ1-2; TRBD1 matches 8 bases. CDR3 length: 16 amino acids. Germline CDR1 MNHNS, CDR2 SASEGT. The trim removed 6 bases at V and 4 bases at J, leaving 13 bases unmatched. The CDR3, as DNA: TGTGCCAGCAGAGAGATAGGACAGGGCGTCGTCTATGGCTACACCTTC. It specifies CASREIGQGVVYGYTF.

V and J are TRBV7-3 and TRBJ1-1; the D gene is possibly TRBD1 (5 bases). CDR1 and CDR2 (germline): SGHTA, FQGTGA. There are 11 residues in the CDR3. The V end lost 11 bases, the J end lost 5 bases, and 12 bases lay between the germline ends. The chain's CDR3 is CALWGRTEAFF. The CDR3 region has the DNA TGTGCCCTCTGGGGGAGAACTGAAGCTTTCTTT.

The V call is TRBV29-1, the J call TRBJ1-1; D is ambiguous. Germline CDR1 SQVTM, CDR2 ANQGSEA. Trimming took off 4 bases at V and 10 bases at J, with 13 bases between the two ends. CDR3 size: 11 residues. CDR3 bases: TGCAGCGTTGGAGCCGGGTTAGCAGCTTTCTTT. It encodes CSVGAGLAAFF.

This clonotype occurred a few times. The chain uses TRBV4-1 and TRBJ2-7, with 10 bases aligning to TRBD2. The V gene's germline CDR1 is MGHRA and CDR2 YSYEKL. The J segment lost 4 bases and the V segment lost 5 bases, leaving 8 bases of the junction unmatched. The CDR3 is 15 residues long. The CDR3 reads CASSYKTSGRYEQYF. In nucleotides, the CDR3 is TGCGCCAGCAGCTATAAGACTAGCGGGCGGTACGAGCAGTACTTC.

This clonotype was counted between two and nine times. The chain joins TRBV6-1 to TRBJ1-2, with TRBD1 matching 7 bases. CDR1 and CDR2 from the germline V gene are MNHNS and SASEGT. The V segment lost 6 bases and the J segment 2 bases; nucleotides outside the gene matches: 6. This CDR3 has 14 residues. The CDR3 loop reads CASRGGSPNYGYTF. The CDR3 region has the DNA TGTGCCAGCAGAGGGGGCAGTCCCAACTATGGCTACACCTTC.

This clonotype came up a few times. The rearrangement joins TRBV20-1 to TRBJ1-3; D not resolved. The ends were cut back, 0 bases at V and 7 bases at J, with 10 bases in the middle. CDR3 length: 13 amino acids. Germline loops: CDR1 DFQATT, CDR2 SNEGSKA (reference sequence). CDR3: CSARDQYMNTIYF. For the CDR3, the DNA is TGCAGTGCTAGAGATCAGTACATGAACACCATATATTTT.

The chain employs TRBV20-1 and TRBJ1-2; 8 bases fit TRBD1. CDR3 length: 16 residues. J lost 5 bases, V lost 5 bases, and 16 bases had no gene match. In germline, CDR1 is DFQATT, CDR2 SNEGSKA (reference sequence). The CDR3 region is CSAWPPETGGDYGYTF. In DNA, the CDR3 is TGCAGTGCTTGGCCCCCGGAAACAGGGGGAGATTATGGCTACACCTTC.

This clonotype has only a few counts. This chain's CDR3 is CASSQEPLFGQANTGELFF. The DNA for the CDR3 is TGCGCCAGCAGCCAGGAACCACTTTTCGGTCAGGCTAACACCGGGGAGCTGTTTTTT. The chain recombines TRBV4-3 with TRBJ2-2, with D uncertain. The CDR3 totals 19 residues. Trimming stripped 3 bases from V and 2 bases from J, with 22 bases between. The germline V gene has CDR1 LGHNA and CDR2 YSLEER.